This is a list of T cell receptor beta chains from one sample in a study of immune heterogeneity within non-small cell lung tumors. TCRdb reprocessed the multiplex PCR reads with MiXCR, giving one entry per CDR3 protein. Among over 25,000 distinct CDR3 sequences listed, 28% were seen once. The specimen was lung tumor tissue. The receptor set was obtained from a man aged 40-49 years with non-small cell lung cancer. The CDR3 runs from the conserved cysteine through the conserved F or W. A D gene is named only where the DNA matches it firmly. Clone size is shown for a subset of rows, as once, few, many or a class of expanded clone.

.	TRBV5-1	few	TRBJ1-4	CASTYQGGEKLFF	TGCGCCAGCACCTACCAAGGGGGTGAAAAACTGTTTTTT
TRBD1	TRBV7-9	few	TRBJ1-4	CASSSRVRTGDEKLFF	TGTGCCAGCAGCTCCCGGGTTAGGACAGGGGATGAAAAACTGTTTTTT
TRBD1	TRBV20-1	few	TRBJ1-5	CSARRTGGFNQPQHF	TGCAGTGCTCGTCGGACAGGGGGCTTCAATCAGCCCCAGCATTTT
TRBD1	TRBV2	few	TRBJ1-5	CASRTGNNQPQHF	TGTGCCAGCAGGACAGGGAACAACCAGCCCCAGCATTTT
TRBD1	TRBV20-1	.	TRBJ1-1	CSASYSRGPEAFF	TGCAGTGCTAGTTATTCCAGGGGGCCTGAAGCTTTCTTT
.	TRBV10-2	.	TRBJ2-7	CASSDGVTYEQYF	TGCGCCAGCAGTGACGGCGTCACCTACGAGCAGTACTTC
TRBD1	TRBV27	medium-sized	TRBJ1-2	CASKRTGEYGYTF	TGTGCCAGCAAGAGGACAGGGGAGTATGGCTACACCTTC
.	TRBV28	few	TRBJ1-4	CASSLGNEKLFF	TGTGCCAGCAGTTTGGGTAATGAAAAACTGTTTTTT
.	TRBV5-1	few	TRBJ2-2	CASSSTASNTGELFF	TGCGCCAGCAGCTCGACAGCATCGAACACCGGGGAGCTGTTTTTT
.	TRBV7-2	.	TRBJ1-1	CASSLSGRAEAFF	TGTGCCAGCAGCTTATCTGGCAGGGCTGAAGCTTTCTTT
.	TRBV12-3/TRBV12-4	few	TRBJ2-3	CASRPLSRGYTQYF	TGTGCCAGCAGACCCCTGTCGAGGGGTTATACGCAGTATTTT
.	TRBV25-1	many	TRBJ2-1	CASSEWHEQFF	TGTGCCAGCAGTGAGTGGCATGAGCAGTTCTTC
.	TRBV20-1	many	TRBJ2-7	CSASPGTREQYF	TGCAGTGCCTCCCCTGGGACGCGTGAGCAGTACTTC
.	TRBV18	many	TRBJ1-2	CASSPGAYGYTF	TGTGCCAGCTCACCAGGTGCCTATGGCTACACCTTC
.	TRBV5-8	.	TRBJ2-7	CASSHRDTYEQYF	TGTGCCAGCAGCCACCGTGACACGTACGAGCAGTACTTC
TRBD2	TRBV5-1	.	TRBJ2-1	CASSLGTSGSSYHNEQFF	TGCGCCAGCAGCTTAGGGACTAGCGGGAGTTCATACCACAATGAGCAGTTCTTC
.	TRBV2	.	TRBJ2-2	CARSTHLGGPVTGELFF	TGTGCCAGAAGTACCCATTTGGGGGGGCCGGTCACCGGGGAGCTGTTTTTT
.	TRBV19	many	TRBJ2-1	CASSTPTRSQEQFF	TGTGCCAGTAGTACTCCCACTAGGTCCCAGGAGCAGTTCTTC
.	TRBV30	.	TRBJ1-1	CAWRADINLNTEAFF	TGTGCCTGGAGGGCAGATATAAACCTGAACACTGAAGCTTTCTTT
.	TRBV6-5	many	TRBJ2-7	CASSYSGGQKTYEQYF	TGTGCCAGCAGTTACTCAGGAGGACAGAAGACCTACGAGCAGTACTTC
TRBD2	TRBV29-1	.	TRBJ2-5	CSVEIVAGGETQYF	TGCAGCGTTGAAATAGTAGCGGGAGGAGAGACCCAGTACTTC
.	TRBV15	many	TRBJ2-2	CATTSAGSELFF	TGTGCCACCACCTCGGCAGGTTCTGAGCTGTTTTTT
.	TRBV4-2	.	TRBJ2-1	CASSQESGRHNEQFF	TGTGCCAGCAGCCAAGAGTCCGGGCGGCACAATGAGCAGTTCTTC
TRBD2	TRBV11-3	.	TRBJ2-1	CASSPGLAGGHRVF	TGTGCCAGCAGCCCGGGACTAGCGGGAGGCCACCGTGTCTTC
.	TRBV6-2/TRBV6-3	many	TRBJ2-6	CASSHQIGGSGANVLTF	TGTGCCAGCAGCCATCAAATAGGGGGATCTGGGGCCAACGTCCTGACTTTC
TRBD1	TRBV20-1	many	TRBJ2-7	CSAPPGTGMHEQYF	TGCAGTGCCCCTCCCGGGACAGGCATGCACGAGCAGTACTTC
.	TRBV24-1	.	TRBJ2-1	CATSDGSLAGGNEQFF	TGTGCCACCAGTGATGGTTCGCTGGCTGGGGGCAATGAGCAGTTCTTC
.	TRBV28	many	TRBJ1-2	CASRTQGNYGYTF	TGTGCCAGCAGAACACAGGGCAACTATGGCTACACCTTC
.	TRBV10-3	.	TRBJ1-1	CAISDWTAFEAFF	TGTGCCATCAGTGATTGGACGGCTTTTGAAGCTTTCTTT
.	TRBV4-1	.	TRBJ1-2	CASSQGNRADYGYTF	TGCGCCAGCAGCCAGGGCAACAGGGCGGACTATGGCTACACCTTC
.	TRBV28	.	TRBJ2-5	CASSLSSQETQYF	TGTGCCAGCAGTTTATCAAGCCAAGAGACCCAGTACTTC
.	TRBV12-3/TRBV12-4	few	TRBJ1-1	CASSFWVNTEAFF	TGTGCCAGCAGTTTTTGGGTAAACACTGAAGCTTTCTTT
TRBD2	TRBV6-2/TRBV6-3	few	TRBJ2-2	CARPHSSGRENTGELFF	TGTGCCAGACCCCACTCTAGCGGGAGGGAGAACACCGGGGAGCTGTTTTTT
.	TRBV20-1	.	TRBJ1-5	CSARGSRADGNQQQHF	TGCAGTGCTAGAGGAAGCAGGGCGGATGGCAATCAGCAGCAGCATTTT
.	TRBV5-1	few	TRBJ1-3	CASSLVSSGNTIYF	TGCGCCAGCAGCTTAGTGAGCTCTGGAAACACCATATATTTT
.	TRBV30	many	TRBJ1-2	CALLGGYRGYTF	TGTGCTCTGCTTGGGGGTTACAGAGGCTACACCTTC
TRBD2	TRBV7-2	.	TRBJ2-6	CASSLAGGSSGANVLTF	TGTGCCAGCAGCTTGGCGGGAGGGAGCTCTGGGGCCAACGTCCTGACTTTC
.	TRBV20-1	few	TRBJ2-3	CSAPSEPPGTDTQYF	TGCAGTGCCCCCTCTGAGCCTCCCGGCACAGATACGCAGTATTTT
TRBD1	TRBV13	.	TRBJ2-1	CASNLPGQGAFEQFF	TGTGCCAGCAACTTACCGGGGCAGGGGGCGTTTGAGCAGTTCTTC
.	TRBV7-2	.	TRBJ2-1	CASSVRTGHNEQFF	TGTGCCAGCAGCGTTAGAACCGGACACAATGAGCAGTTCTTC
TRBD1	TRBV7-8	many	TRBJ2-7	CASSLAGQGHEQYF	TGTGCCAGCAGCTTAGCCGGACAGGGTCACGAGCAGTACTTC
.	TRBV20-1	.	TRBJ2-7	CSARPDSKHSYEQYF	TGCAGTGCTAGACCAGACTCTAAACACTCCTACGAGCAGTACTTC
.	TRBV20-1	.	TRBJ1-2	CSVPDSSANYGYTF	TGCAGTGTACCGGACAGTTCCGCTAACTATGGCTACACCTTC
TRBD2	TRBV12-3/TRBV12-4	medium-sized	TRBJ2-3	CASSRLAGDTDTQYF	TGTGCCAGCAGCCGACTAGCGGGAGACACAGATACGCAGTATTTT
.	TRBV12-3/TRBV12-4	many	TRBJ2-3	CASSLRGTDTQYF	TGTGCCAGCAGTTTAAGGGGCACAGATACGCAGTATTTT
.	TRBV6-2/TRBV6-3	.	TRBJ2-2	CASRGTITAGEMFF	TGTGCCAGCAGGGGGACCATCACTGCCGGGGAGATGTTTTTT
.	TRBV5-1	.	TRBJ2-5	CASSLAGGQQETQYF	TGCGCCAGCAGCTTGGCCGGGGGGCAGCAAGAGACCCAGTACTTC
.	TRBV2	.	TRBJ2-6	CASSGGAISGANVLTF	TGTGCCAGCAGTGGGGGAGCAATCTCTGGGGCCAACGTCCTGACTTTC
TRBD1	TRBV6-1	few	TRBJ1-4	CATLDRGYEKLFF	TGTGCCACCCTGGACAGGGGTTATGAAAAACTGTTTTTT
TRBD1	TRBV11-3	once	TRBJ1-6	CASSLETGGSSRLHF	TGTGCCAGCAGCTTAGAGACAGGGGGCTCTTCACGGCTGCACTTT
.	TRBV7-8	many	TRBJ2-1	CASSLGGGVGAKGEQFF	TGTGCCAGCAGCTTAGGAGGCGGCGTGGGGGCCAAGGGTGAGCAGTTCTTC
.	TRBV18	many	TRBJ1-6	CASSLSNEYNSPLHF	TGTGCCAGCTCACTTTCCAACGAGTATAATTCACCCCTCCACTTT
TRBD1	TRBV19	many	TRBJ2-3	CASSPRDSLYTDTQYF	TGTGCCAGTAGTCCCCGGGACAGCCTTTACACAGATACGCAGTATTTT
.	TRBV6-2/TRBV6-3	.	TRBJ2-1	CASSLLTGEQFF	TGTGCCAGCAGTCTGCTAACGGGTGAGCAGTTCTTC
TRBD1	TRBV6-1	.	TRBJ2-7	CASSAVGTGLYAQYF	TGTGCCAGCAGTGCGGTGGGGACAGGACTCTACGCGCAGTACTTC